The 23 T cell receptor beta chains listed next were all sequenced from one sample in a study of patients and donors after allogeneic stem cell transplantation. TCRdb independently ran MiXCR on the RT-PCR reads; one entry per CDR3 protein. The sample lists some 10,000 distinct CDR3 sequences; around 20% were seen once. Sequencing was done on a sample of blood, either unsorted or a sorted T cell fraction (not recorded which). The receptors stem from a human donor who was either an allogeneic HSCT recipient or a stem cell or donor lymphocyte infusion donor (not recorded which). It is not recorded whose cells these are; they may come from a transplant donor.

This clonotype was recorded at least ten times. V and J are TRBV21-1 and TRBJ2-7; TRBD1 is the table's D call and was not checked against the DNA. TRBV21-1 is labeled a pseudogene. The CDR3 sequence is 18 residues long. The CDR3, as DNA: TGTGCCAGCAGCAAATCTTTCCTTGGGCAGGGGGAGCTTTACGAGCAGTACTTC. It encodes CASSKSFLGQGELYEQYF.

This clonotype was counted a few times. The V and J genes are TRBV29-1 and TRBJ1-1; a possible D gene is TRBD1 (5 bases). Germline loops: CDR1 SQVTM, CDR2 ANQGSEA. Trimming took off 3 bases at V and 6 bases at J, with 17 bases between the two ends. This CDR3 contains 14 residues. DNA of the CDR3: TGCAGCGTTGACGTAACTTTACCGGGGGCTGAAGCTTTCTTT. Its translation is CSVDVTLPGAEAFF.

This chain uses TRBV4-1 with TRBJ1-4; TRBD1 is a possible D gene (6 bases). With 1 base removed from V and 8 bases from J, the gap between germline ends came to 11 bases. CDR3 length equals 14 residues. The germline CDR1 and CDR2 sequences are MGHRA and YSYEKL. The chain's CDR3 is CASSQAGEKEKLFF. The DNA for the CDR3 is TGCGCCAGCAGCCAAGCAGGGGAGAAGGAAAAACTGTTTTTT.

The gene calls are TRBV6-6 and TRBJ1-5; 10 nucleotides agree with TRBD1. The CDR3 totals 14 residues. Trimming cost V 6 bases and J 4 bases; bases outside gene matches: 3. CDR1 is MNHNY and CDR2 is SVGAGI in the germline V gene (reference sequence). The CDR3 here is CASSGQGGNQPQHF. Written as DNA, the CDR3 is TGTGCCAGCAGCGGACAGGGGGGAAATCAGCCCCAGCATTTT.

This clonotype was counted between two and nine times. This rearrangement joins TRBV12-5 to TRBJ2-5, with D tentatively TRBD1 (6 bases). There are 14 residues in the CDR3. The germline gives CDR1 LGHNT, CDR2 FRNRAP. V lost 4 bases, J lost 2 bases, and 11 bases lay in between. CDR3 bases: TGTGCTAGTGGTTCAGGACAGCCACAAGAGACCCAGTACTTC. Its translation is CASGSGQPQETQYF.

At least ten counts were recorded for this clonotype. The J gene is TRBJ1-4, the V gene TRBV5-1, with D perhaps TRBD1 (6 bases). Germline V gene lookup returns CDR1 SGHRS and CDR2 YFSETQ. This CDR3 has 16 residues. The V end lost 2 bases, the J end lost 6 bases, and 17 bases lay between the germline ends. CDR3 in DNA: TGCGCCAGCAGCTTTACCAACAGGGTGGGGGATGAAAAACTGTTTTTT. Amino acid sequence: CASSFTNRVGDEKLFF. The whole variable domain, filled in from reference TRBV5-1 and TRBJ1-4, reads KAGVTQTPRYLIKTRGQQVTLSCSPISGHRSVSWYQQTPGQGLQFLFEYFSETQRNKGNFPGRFSGRQFSNSRSEMNVSTLELGDSALYLCASSFTNRVGDEKLFFGSGTQLSVL.

There are a few counts of this clonotype. V usage is TRBV6-6 and J usage is TRBJ1-4; D remains unclear. Germline V gene sequence: CDR1 MNHNY, CDR2 SVGAGI (reference sequence). The CDR3 sequence is 14 residues long. Trimming removed 8 bases from V and 0 bases from J, with 10 bases in between. CDR3 sequence (DNA): TGTGCCAGCGGTGACTCTGCAACTAATGAAAAACTGTTTTTT. Its translation: CASGDSATNEKLFF.

There are many counts of this clonotype. The chain links TRBV20-1 to TRBJ1-1; D is unresolved. Trimming stripped 7 bases from V and 3 bases from J, with 15 bases between. The CDR3 has 13 residues. Germline V gene lookup returns CDR1 DFQATT and CDR2 SNEGSKA (reference sequence). In DNA form, the CDR3 reads TGCAGTGTGGTAGTATGGGGTGACACTGAAGCTTTCTTT. This translates into CSVVVWGDTEAFF.

The J gene is TRBJ2-4, the V gene TRBV7-2, with a tentative D call TRBD2 (6 bases). Germline V gene sequence: CDR1 SGHTA, CDR2 FQGNSA. The CDR3 spans 15 residues. The ends were cut back, 1 base at V and 9 bases at J, with 16 bases in the middle. Written as DNA, the CDR3 is TGTGCCAGCAGCTTAGGCCCCGTGGAGGGAAGCATTCAGTACTTC. This gives the protein CASSLGPVEGSIQYF.

The chain uses TRBV7-2 and TRBJ1-2, with unresolved D. V lost 5 bases and J 4 bases, leaving 17 bases between the germline ends. This CDR3 has 15 residues. The V gene's germline CDR1 is SGHTA and CDR2 FQGNSA. CDR3 nucleotides: TGTGCCAGCAGCCCCCCGACCGCGGCCCCCTATGGCTACACCTTC. As protein: CASSPPTAAPYGYTF.

V is TRBV7-9 and J is TRBJ2-1; 11 positions agree with TRBD1. Per the germline V gene, CDR1 is SEHNR and CDR2 is FQNEAQ (reference sequence). After removal of 4 bases from V and 3 bases from J, the junction contained 5 bases not matched to a gene. The CDR3 length is 16 residues. As DNA, the CDR3 is TGTGCCAGCAGCTCAAAGGGGACAGGGGGCTACAATGAGCAGTTCTTC. Translating it yields CASSSKGTGGYNEQFF.

This chain links TRBV30 with TRBJ1-3; D uncertain. The CDR3 spans 17 residues. Trimming left V 5 bases short and J 0 bases short, with 20 bases between. CDR1 GTSNPN and CDR2 SVGIG come from the germline V gene (reference sequence). The DNA of the CDR3 is TGTGCCTGGGACCCCGGAAGGGTTCGGAGCTCTGGAAACACCATATATTTT. Residues: CAWDPGRVRSSGNTIYF.

This clonotype appeared a few times. The rearrangement joins TRBV11-2 to TRBJ1-1, with 10 positions matching TRBD1. The CDR3 consists of 15 residues. The junction had 9 bases not matched to a gene; V was cut back by 4 bases and J by 7 bases. The germline V gene has CDR1 SGHAT and CDR2 FQNNGV. The CDR3 region is CASSSTGGNGFEAFF. CDR3 nucleotide sequence: TGTGCCAGCAGCTCGACAGGGGGCAATGGGTTTGAAGCTTTCTTT.

J is TRBJ2-1 and V is TRBV5-1; 12 bases are shared with TRBD2. The CDR3 totals 18 residues. CDR1 and CDR2 (germline): SGHRS, YFSETQ. The V segment lost 4 bases and the J segment 8 bases; nucleotides outside the gene matches: 16. Here the CDR3 DNA reads TGCGCCAGCAGCGCCGGGACTAGCGGGCGCAACGTAGTCCATGAGCAGTTCTTC. This codes for CASSAGTSGRNVVHEQFF.

This rearrangement joins TRBV27 to TRBJ1-6, with 8 positions matching TRBD1. Trimming at V came to 0 bases and at J to 1 base, leaving 2 bases not matched to a gene. This CDR3 contains 17 residues. Germline V gives CDR1 MNHEY, CDR2 SMNVEV (reference sequence). The CDR3 here is CASSLSTGVSYNSPLHF. CDR3 nucleotide sequence: TGTGCCAGCAGTTTATCGACAGGGGTGTCCTATAATTCACCCCTCCACTTT.

The rearrangement joins TRBV2 to TRBJ1-1; 8 bases agree with TRBD1. The germline CDR1 and CDR2 sequences are SNHLY and FYNNEI. The CDR3 runs 17 residues. V trimming: 4 bases; J trimming: 3 bases; junction bases outside the gene matches: 13. In DNA, the CDR3 is TGTGCCAGCAGTGGCCAAGTGTTTGAGACAGGGGACACTGAAGCTTTCTTT. This codes for CASSGQVFETGDTEAFF.

This clonotype occurred many times. The CDR3 here is CASEARQGGNTIYF. CDR3 coding DNA: TGTGCCAGCGAGGCCAGACAGGGCGGAAACACCATATATTTT. This chain links TRBV2 with TRBJ1-3; TRBD1 matches 7 bases. V shed 8 bases and J 4 bases; nucleotides not matched to a gene: 8. Germline V gene sequence: CDR1 SNHLY, CDR2 FYNNEI. CDR3 length: 14 residues.

This clonotype has just a few counts. The V call is TRBV12-3 or TRBV12-4, the J call TRBJ1-5; the match to TRBD1 covers 10 bases. Trimming at V came to 5 bases and at J to 1 base, leaving 17 bases not matched to a gene. CDR3 size: 20 residues. The CDR3 reads CASSDRDRGSTYRSNQPQHF. CDR3 coding DNA: TGTGCCAGCAGTGACCGGGACAGGGGTTCCACATATAGGAGCAATCAGCCCCAGCATTTT.

This chain joins TRBV12-3 or TRBV12-4 and TRBJ2-2; 7 bases line up with TRBD1. This CDR3 has 16 residues. V lost 2 bases and J lost 3; bases outside the gene matches: 6. Here the CDR3 DNA reads TGTGCCAGCAGTTTATTGAGGGGGCCAGACACCGGGGAGCTGTTTTTT. Translated, it gives CASSLLRGPDTGELFF.

This clonotype was seen a handful of times. The chain links TRBV27 to TRBJ1-6; TRBD1 is a possible D gene (6 bases). This CDR3 has 15 amino acids. CDR1 and CDR2 from the germline V gene are MNHEY and SMNVEV (reference sequence). The ends were cut back, 6 bases at V and 4 bases at J, with 13 bases in the middle. The CDR3 spells CASSPDRTYNSPLHF. The CDR3 DNA follows: TGTGCCAGCAGCCCGGACAGAACTTATAATTCACCCCTCCACTTT.

This clonotype is labeled as medium-sized (0.01 to 0.1%). V is TRBV7-2 and J is TRBJ2-3; TRBD1 aligns across 10 bases. The CDR3 contains 15 residues. V gave up 4 bases and J gave up 5 bases; unmatched junction bases: 6. The germline V gene encodes CDR1 SGHTA and CDR2 FQGNSA. CDR3 residues: CASSSRGQGEDTQYF. Written as DNA, the CDR3 is TGTGCCAGCAGCTCGCGCGGACAGGGGGAAGATACGCAGTATTTT.

This chain uses TRBV21-1 with TRBJ1-5; TRBD1 is the table's D call, not checked against the DNA. TRBV21-1 is classified as a pseudogene. This CDR3 has 15 residues. CDR3 DNA sequence: TGTGCCAGCAGATTCACCCGGGACGTCAATCAGCCCCAGCATTTT. Protein product: CASRFTRDVNQPQHF.

This chain joins TRBV11-2 and TRBJ2-5, with a possible D match to TRBD2 (6 bases). The CDR3 has 15 residues. CDR1 is SGHAT, CDR2 FQNNGV, per germline. V gave up 5 bases and J gave up 0 bases, with 13 bases separating them. The chain's CDR3 is CASSPSGTDQETQYF. CDR3 nucleotide sequence: TGTGCCAGCAGCCCGTCCGGGACTGACCAAGAGACCCAGTACTTC.